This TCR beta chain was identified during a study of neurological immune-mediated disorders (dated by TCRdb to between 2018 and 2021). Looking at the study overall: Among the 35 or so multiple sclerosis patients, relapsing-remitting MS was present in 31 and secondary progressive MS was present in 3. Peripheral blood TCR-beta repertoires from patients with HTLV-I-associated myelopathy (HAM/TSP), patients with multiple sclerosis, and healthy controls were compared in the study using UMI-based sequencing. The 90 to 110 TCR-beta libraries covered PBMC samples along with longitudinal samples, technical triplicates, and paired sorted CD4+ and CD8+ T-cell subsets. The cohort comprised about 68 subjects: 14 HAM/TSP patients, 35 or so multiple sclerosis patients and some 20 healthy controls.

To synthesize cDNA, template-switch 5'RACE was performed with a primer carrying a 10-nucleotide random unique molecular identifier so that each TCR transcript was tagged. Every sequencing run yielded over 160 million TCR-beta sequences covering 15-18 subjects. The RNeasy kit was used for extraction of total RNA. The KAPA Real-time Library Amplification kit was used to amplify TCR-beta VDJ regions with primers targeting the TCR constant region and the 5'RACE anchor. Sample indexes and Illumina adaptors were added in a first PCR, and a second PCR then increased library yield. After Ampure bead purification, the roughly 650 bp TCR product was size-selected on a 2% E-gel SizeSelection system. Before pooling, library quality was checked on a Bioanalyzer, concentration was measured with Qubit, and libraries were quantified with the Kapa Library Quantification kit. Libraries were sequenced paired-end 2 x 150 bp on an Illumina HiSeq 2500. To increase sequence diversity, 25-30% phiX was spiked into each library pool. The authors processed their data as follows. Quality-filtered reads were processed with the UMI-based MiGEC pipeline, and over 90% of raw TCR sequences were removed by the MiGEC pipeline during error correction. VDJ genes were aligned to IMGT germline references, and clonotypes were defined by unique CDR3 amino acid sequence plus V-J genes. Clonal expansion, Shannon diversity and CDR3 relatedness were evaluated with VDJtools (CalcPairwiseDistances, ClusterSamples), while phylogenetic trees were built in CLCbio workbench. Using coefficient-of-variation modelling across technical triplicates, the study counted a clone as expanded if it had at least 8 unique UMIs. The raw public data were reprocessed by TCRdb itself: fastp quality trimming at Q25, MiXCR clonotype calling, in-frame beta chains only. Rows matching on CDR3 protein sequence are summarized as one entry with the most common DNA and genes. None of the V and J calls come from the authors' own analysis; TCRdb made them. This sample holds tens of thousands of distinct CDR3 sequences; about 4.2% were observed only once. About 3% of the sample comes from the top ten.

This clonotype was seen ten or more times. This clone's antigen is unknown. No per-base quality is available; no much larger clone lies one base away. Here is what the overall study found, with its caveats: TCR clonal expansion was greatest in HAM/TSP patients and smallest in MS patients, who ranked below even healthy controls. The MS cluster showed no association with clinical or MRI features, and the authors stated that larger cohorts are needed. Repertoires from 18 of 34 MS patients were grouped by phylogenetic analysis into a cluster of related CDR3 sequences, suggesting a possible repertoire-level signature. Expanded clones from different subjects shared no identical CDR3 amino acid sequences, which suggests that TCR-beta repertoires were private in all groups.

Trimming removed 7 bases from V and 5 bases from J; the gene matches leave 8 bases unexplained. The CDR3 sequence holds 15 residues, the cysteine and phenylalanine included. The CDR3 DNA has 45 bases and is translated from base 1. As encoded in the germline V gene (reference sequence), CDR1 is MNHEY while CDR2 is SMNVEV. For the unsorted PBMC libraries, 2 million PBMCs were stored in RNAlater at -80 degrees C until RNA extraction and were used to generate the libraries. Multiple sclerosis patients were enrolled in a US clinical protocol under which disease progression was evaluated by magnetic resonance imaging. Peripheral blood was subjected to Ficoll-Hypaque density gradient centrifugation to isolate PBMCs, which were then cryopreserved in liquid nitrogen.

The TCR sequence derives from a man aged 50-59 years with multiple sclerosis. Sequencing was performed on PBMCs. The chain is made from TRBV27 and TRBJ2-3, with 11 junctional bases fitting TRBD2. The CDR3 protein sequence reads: CASNNLAGGLDTQYF. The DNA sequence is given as TGTGCCAGCAACAACTTAGCGGGGGGGCTAGATACGCAGTATTTT.